The clone carrying this TCR beta chain appeared a few times. The antigen is unknown. This CDR3 is 15 amino acids long. With 4 bases removed from V and 4 bases from J, the gap between germline ends came to 16 bases. Germline values: CDR1 SQVTM, CDR2 ANQGSEA. This record belongs to a study of T cell repertoires in cytomegalovirus infection. Study-wide context: Recently identified HLA-C-restricted CMV epitopes were used, and well-studied HLA-B-restricted CMV epitopes were used as well.

TCRdb re-derived calls from the reads in MiXCR, one entry per CDR3 protein. The data contain fewer than 950,000 distinct CDR3 sequences, 30% to 35% of them singletons. Study-level findings and limits: Of the TCR beta families, the public ones yielded a cumulative frequency that identified carriers of CMV plus the relevant HLA. HLA-C-restricted CMV clonotypes gave the most frequent clonotype in two of eight donors.

The sequence was collected from a human donor in good health (CMV status not recorded). Some clones in this sample may be carry-over from other donors' samples. The starting material was cultured CD8+ T cells from PBMCs, obtained from culture after CMV antigen stimulation. The rearrangement uses TRBV29-1 and TRBJ2-2, with D possibly matching TRBD1 (6 bases). CDR3 amino acids: CSVVGSRGSTGELFF. The CDR3 DNA follows: TGCAGCGTTGTAGGTTCCAGGGGCAGCACCGGGGAGCTGTTTTTT.